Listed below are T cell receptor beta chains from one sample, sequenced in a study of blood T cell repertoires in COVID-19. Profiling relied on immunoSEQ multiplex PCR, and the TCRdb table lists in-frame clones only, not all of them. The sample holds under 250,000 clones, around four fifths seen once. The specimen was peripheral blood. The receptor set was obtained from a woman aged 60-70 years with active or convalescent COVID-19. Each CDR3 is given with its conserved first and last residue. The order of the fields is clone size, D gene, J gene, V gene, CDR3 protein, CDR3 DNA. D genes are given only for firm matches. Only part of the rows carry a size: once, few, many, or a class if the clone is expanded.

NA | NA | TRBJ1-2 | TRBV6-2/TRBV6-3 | CASSYVQNYGYTF | TGTGCCAGCAGTTACGTACAGAACTATGGCTACACCTTC
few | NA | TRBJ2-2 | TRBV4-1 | CASSQGPARTGELFF | TGCGCCAGCAGCCAAGGGCCAGCGAGGACCGGGGAGCTGTTTTTT
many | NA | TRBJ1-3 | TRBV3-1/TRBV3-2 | CASSQGYGNTIYF | TGTGCCAGCAGTCAGGGGTATGGAAACACCATATATTTT
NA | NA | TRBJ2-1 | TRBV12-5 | CASGPLPEKEQFF | TGTGCTAGTGGCCCCCTCCCGGAGAAGGAGCAGTTCTTC
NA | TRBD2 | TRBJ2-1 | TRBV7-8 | CASSPNRLALYNEQFF | TGTGCCAGCAGCCCCAACCGACTAGCGTTATACAATGAGCAGTTCTTC
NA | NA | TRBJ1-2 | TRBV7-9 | CASSLTGVPTTDFGYTF | TGTGCCAGCAGCTTGACAGGAGTCCCCACAACCGATTTCGGCTACACCTTC
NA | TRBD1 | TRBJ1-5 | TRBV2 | CASRMGQSLNQPQHF | TGTGCCAGCAGAATGGGACAGAGCCTCAATCAGCCCCAGCATTTT
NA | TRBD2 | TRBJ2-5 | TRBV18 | CASSPLLAGQETQYF | TGTGCCAGCTCACCACTGCTAGCGGGACAAGAGACCCAGTACTTC
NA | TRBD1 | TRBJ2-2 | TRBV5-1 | CASSLALDRATGELFF | TGCGCCAGCAGCTTGGCCTTGGACAGGGCGACCGGGGAGCTGTTTTTT
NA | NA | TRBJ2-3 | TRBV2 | CASTRDSTDTQYF | TGTGCCAGCACCCGGGATAGCACAGATACGCAGTATTTT
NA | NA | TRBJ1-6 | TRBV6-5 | CASSYSGGVYNSPLHF | TGTGCCAGCAGTTACTCTGGAGGAGTCTATAATTCACCCCTCCACTTT
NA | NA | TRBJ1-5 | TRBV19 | CASSPGINQPQHF | TGTGCCAGTAGTCCGGGGATCAATCAGCCCCAGCATTTT
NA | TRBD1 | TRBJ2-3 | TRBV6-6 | CASSTGVWSTDTQYF | TGTGCCAGCAGTACAGGGGTGTGGTCCACAGATACGCAGTATTTT
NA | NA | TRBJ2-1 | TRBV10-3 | CAISESSLAPHEQFF | TGTGCCATCAGTGAGTCCAGTCTAGCCCCCCATGAGCAGTTCTTC
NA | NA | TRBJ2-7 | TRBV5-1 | CASSLGRGLYEQYF | TGCGCCAGCAGCTTGGGGCGGGGGCTCTACGAGCAGTACTTC
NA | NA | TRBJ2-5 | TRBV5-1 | CASSLGATGSQETQYF | TGCGCCAGCAGCTTGGGAGCGACAGGATCCCAAGAGACCCAGTACTTC
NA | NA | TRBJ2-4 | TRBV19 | CASSAVGLSVNF | TGTGCCAGTAGTGCGGTCGGGTTAAGCGTAAACTTC
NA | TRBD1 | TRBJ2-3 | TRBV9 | CASSPRTGGGTDTQYF | TGTGCCAGCAGCCCCCGGACAGGGGGCGGCACAGATACGCAGTATTTT
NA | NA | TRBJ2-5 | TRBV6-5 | CASSSPRRSKETQYF | TGTGCCAGCAGTTCCCCCAGGAGGAGCAAGGAGACCCAGTACTTC
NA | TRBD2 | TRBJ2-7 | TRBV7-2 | CASSYGTSGESYEQYF | TGTGCCAGCAGCTACGGGACTAGCGGGGAAAGCTACGAGCAGTACTTC
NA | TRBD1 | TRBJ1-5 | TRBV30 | CAWSVPGDRYSNQPQHF | TGTGCCTGGAGTGTACCCGGGGACAGATATAGCAATCAGCCCCAGCATTTT
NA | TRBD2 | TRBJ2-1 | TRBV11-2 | CASSLGTSGNEQFF | TGTGCCAGCAGCTTAGGGACTAGCGGTAATGAGCAGTTCTTC
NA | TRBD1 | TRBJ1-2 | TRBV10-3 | CAISESGWDSYGYTF | TGTGCCATCAGTGAGTCCGGATGGGACAGCTATGGCTACACCTTC
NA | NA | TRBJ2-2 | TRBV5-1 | CASSPGLMNTGELFF | TGCGCCAGCAGCCCGGGACTCATGAACACCGGGGAGCTGTTTTTT
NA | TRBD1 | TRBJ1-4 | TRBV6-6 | CASSPGTALEKLFF | TGTGCCAGCAGCCCCGGGACAGCGCTTGAAAAACTGTTTTTT
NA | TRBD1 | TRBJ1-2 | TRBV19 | CASSDRGIGYTF | TGTGCCTCCTCCGACAGGGGGATAGGCTACACCTTC
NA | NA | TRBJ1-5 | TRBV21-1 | CASSKAQGKPQHF | TGTGCCAGCAGCAAAGCACAGGGTAAGCCCCAGCATTTT
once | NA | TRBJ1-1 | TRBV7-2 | CASSLFVSTEAFF | TGTGCCAGCAGCTTATTCGTGAGCACTGAAGCTTTCTTT
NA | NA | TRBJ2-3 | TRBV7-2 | CASSLGSGVGGFKTDTQYF | TGTGCCAGCAGCTTAGGCTCCGGGGTGGGGGGTTTCAAGACAGATACGCAGTATTTT
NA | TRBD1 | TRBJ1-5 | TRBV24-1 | CATSGQGDQPQHF | TGTGCCACCAGTGGTCAGGGGGATCAGCCCCAGCATTTT
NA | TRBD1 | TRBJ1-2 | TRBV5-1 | CASSQGAGYTF | TGCGCCAGCAGTCAGGGGGCTGGCTACACCTTC
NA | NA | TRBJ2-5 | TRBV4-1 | CASSQWTAQETQYF | TGCGCCAGCAGCCAGTGGACTGCCCAAGAGACCCAGTACTTC
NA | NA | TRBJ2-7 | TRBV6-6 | CASSYSRASSYEQYF | TGTGCCAGCAGTTACTCGAGAGCTAGCTCCTACGAGCAGTACTTC
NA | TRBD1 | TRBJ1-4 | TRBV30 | CAWNQGVNEKLFF | TGTGCCTGGAACCAGGGGGTTAATGAAAAACTGTTTTTT
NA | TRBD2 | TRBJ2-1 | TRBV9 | CASTDGSGRADEQFF | TGTGCCAGCACCGATGGGAGCGGGAGGGCCGATGAGCAGTTCTTC
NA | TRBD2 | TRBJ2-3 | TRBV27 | CASRKGREGTDTQYF | TGTGCCAGCAGAAAGGGGAGGGAAGGCACAGATACGCAGTATTTT
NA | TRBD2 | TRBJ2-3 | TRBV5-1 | CASSYGLGRSTDTQYF | TGCGCCAGCAGCTACGGACTAGGGCGGTCCACAGATACGCAGTATTTT
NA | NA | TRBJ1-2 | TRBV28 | CASSQWAGTNYGYTF | TGTGCCAGCAGCCAGTGGGCAGGAACCAACTATGGCTACACCTTC
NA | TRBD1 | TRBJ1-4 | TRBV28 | CASSGQGAQDEKLFF | TGTGCCAGCAGTGGACAGGGGGCTCAGGATGAAAAACTGTTTTTT
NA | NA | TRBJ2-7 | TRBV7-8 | CASSAPGGQRHYEQYF | TGTGCCAGCAGCGCCCCGGGTGGTCAAAGGCACTACGAGCAGTACTTC
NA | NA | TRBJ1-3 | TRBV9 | CASSAGDTIYF | TGTGCCAGCAGCGCAGGGGACACCATATATTTT
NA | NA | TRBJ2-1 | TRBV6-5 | CASSYSWRGEQFF | TGTGCCAGCAGTTACTCTTGGAGGGGTGAGCAGTTCTTC
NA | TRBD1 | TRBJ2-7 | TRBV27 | CASRRTGGGQEQYF | TGTGCCAGCAGAAGGACAGGGGGCGGACAAGAGCAGTACTTC
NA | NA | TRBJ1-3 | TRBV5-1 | CASSLGQLPSGNTIYF | TGCGCCAGCAGCTTGGGACAGCTCCCCTCTGGAAACACCATATATTTT
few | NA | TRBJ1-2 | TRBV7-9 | CASSLPFVETYGYTF | TGTGCCAGCAGCCTCCCCTTTGTAGAAACCTATGGCTACACCTTC